The 19 T cell receptor beta chains below were found in one sample sequenced in a study of memory CD4+ T cells and cytomegalovirus serostatus. The method was immunoSEQ multiplex PCR; TCRdb's version includes in-frame clones alone and lacks a portion of them. The sample holds 50,000 to 65,000 clones, roughly 78% seen once. Single viable CD3+CD4+CD8-CD45RO+ cells were sorted as the memory CD4+ T cells. Sample: memory CD4+ T cells from blood. Source of these receptors: an adult in good health and CMV-seronegative.

This chain connects TRBV2 to TRBJ2-7, with a possible D match to TRBD1 (6 bases). V lost 6 bases to trimming and J lost 1 base, with 13 bases between them. This CDR3 is built from 14 residues. CDR1 is SNHLY, CDR2 FYNNEI, per germline. This CDR3 is CASRALGQSYEQYF. In DNA, the CDR3 is TGTGCCAGCAGAGCCCTCGGACAGTCCTACGAGCAGTACTTC.

J is TRBJ2-2 and V is TRBV5-1, with 8 bases identical to TRBD2. After removal of 3 bases from V and 5 bases from J, the junction contained 6 bases not matched to a gene. The CDR3 has 15 residues. CDR1 is SGHRS and CDR2 is YFSETQ in the germline V gene. The CDR3 loop is CASSSGVAGTGELFF. The DNA of the CDR3 is TGCGCCAGCAGCTCCGGGGTAGCGGGGACCGGGGAGCTGTTTTTT.

This clone was counted a few times. The V gene is TRBV7-2, the J gene TRBJ2-7; D unresolved. Germline CDR1 SGHTA, CDR2 FQGNSA. The CDR3 totals 11 residues. V gave up 7 bases and J gave up 4 bases, with 8 bases separating them. CDR3 nucleotide sequence: TGTGCCAGCACTCACCGTTACGAGCAGTACTTC. Protein sequence: CASTHRYEQYF.

This clone has a single count. The chain carries TRBV10-3 and TRBJ1-6; D is unresolved. Between the trimmed V and J ends, which lost 2 bases and 10 bases, there was a span of 9 bases. The length of the CDR3 is 13 residues. Germline loops: CDR1 ENHRY, CDR2 SYGVKD. The CDR3 spells CAISEGVGSPLHF. CDR3 nucleotides: TGTGCCATCAGTGAGGGGGTAGGATCACCCCTCCACTTT.

The V and J genes are TRBV5-6 and TRBJ2-7; D is undetermined. Germline values: CDR1 SGHDT, CDR2 YYEEEE. The CDR3 is 15 residues long. V lost 4 bases to trimming and J lost 0 bases, with 14 bases between them. The chain's CDR3 is CASSQMLGLSYEQYF. Written as DNA, the CDR3 is TGTGCCAGCAGCCAGATGTTGGGCCTCTCCTACGAGCAGTACTTC.

The chain uses TRBV19 and TRBJ1-1, with a possible D match to TRBD1 (5 bases). This CDR3 spans 14 amino acids. V was pared by 9 bases and J by 4 bases, with 18 bases between. Germline V gene sequence: CDR1 LNHDA, CDR2 SQIVND (reference sequence). In DNA form, the CDR3 reads TGTGCCAGCGGTCAACAAGATAGGGGCACTGAAGCTTTCTTT. Protein product: CASGQQDRGTEAFF. The full variable domain, its missing parts supplied by reference TRBV19 and TRBJ1-1, is DGGITQSPKYLFRKEGQNVTLSCEQNLNHDAMYWYRQDPGQGLRLIYYSQIVNDFQKGDIAEGYSVSREKKESFPLTVTSAQKNPTAFYLCASGQQDRGTEAFFGQGTRLTVV.

The chain carries TRBV7-2 and TRBJ2-7; D gene unclear. The CDR3 is 15 residues long. The germline V and J ends were trimmed by 3 bases and 0 bases, with 12 bases remaining between them. Germline CDR1 SGHTA, CDR2 FQGNSA. Here the CDR3 DNA reads TGTGCCAGCAGCTTTCCGAGAAAAGACTCCTACGAGCAGTACTTC. Translation gives CASSFPRKDSYEQYF.

V and J are TRBV19 and TRBJ1-4; D remains ambiguous. V was cut by 4 bases and J by 3 bases, with 15 bases left in between. CDR1 and CDR2 (germline): LNHDA, SQIVND (reference sequence). The CDR3 length is 16 residues. The DNA of the CDR3 is TGTGCCAGTAGTACCAGCGGTTGGAGTCCTAATGAAAAACTGTTTTTT. Residues: CASSTSGWSPNEKLFF.

This clone has a handful of counts. This chain links TRBV14 with TRBJ1-2, with D maybe TRBD1 (6 bases). The CDR3 is made up of 13 amino acids. The germline CDR1 and CDR2 sequences are SGHDN and FVKESK. The V and J ends lost 3 bases and 5 bases respectively, with 10 bases between them. The CDR3 reads CASSQQGGYGYTF. In DNA, the CDR3 is TGTGCCAGCAGCCAGCAAGGGGGTTATGGCTACACCTTC.

The table lists this clone with a count of one. This chain joins TRBV29-1 and TRBJ2-1, with 9 nucleotides matching TRBD1. V lost 7 bases to trimming and J lost 6 bases; unmatched junction nucleotides: 10. Germline V gene sequence: CDR1 SQVTM, CDR2 ANQGSEA. The CDR3 is 14 amino acids. In DNA, the CDR3 is TGCAGCGCTGGCGGGACAGGGCAATTCAATGAGCAGTTCTTC. Translating it yields CSAGGTGQFNEQFF.

This chain connects TRBV5-4 to TRBJ2-6; D is uncertain. The V end was cut by 0 bases, the J end by 2 bases, with 9 bases between. In germline, CDR1 is SGHNT, CDR2 YYREEE (reference sequence). The CDR3 contains 16 residues. The CDR3 nucleotides read TGTGCCAGCAGCTTGGGGGCAGGAGCTGGGGCCAACGTCCTGACTTTC. This codes for CASSLGAGAGANVLTF. Together with reference TRBV5-4 and TRBJ2-6, the CDR3 gives the full variable domain: ETGVTQSPTHLIKTRGQQVTLRCSSQSGHNTVSWYQQALGQGPQFIFQYYREEENGRGNFPPRFSGLQFPNYSSELNVNALELDDSALYLCASSLGAGAGANVLTFGAGSRLTVL.

This clone was observed once. This rearrangement joins TRBV19 to TRBJ1-1; no clear D gene. The CDR3 is made up of 14 amino acids. Germline V gene sequence: CDR1 LNHDA, CDR2 SQIVND (reference sequence). Trimming took off 5 bases at V and 4 bases at J, with 14 bases between the two ends. The CDR3 loop is CASSDALDGTEAFF. CDR3 DNA: TGTGCCAGTAGTGACGCGCTCGACGGCACTGAAGCTTTCTTT.

The gene calls are TRBV5-1 and TRBJ2-1, with D uncertain. The V end lost 0 bases, the J end lost 7 bases, and 2 bases lay between the germline ends. The CDR3 has 11 amino acids. Germline loops: CDR1 SGHRS, CDR2 YFSETQ. CDR3 loop: CASSLENEQFF. The CDR3 DNA sequence: TGCGCCAGCAGCTTGGAAAATGAGCAGTTCTTC.

This clone was seen only a few times. The chain links TRBV10-3 to TRBJ2-5, with D maybe TRBD1 (5 bases). CDR3 length equals 12 residues. With 7 bases removed from V and 2 bases from J, the gap between germline ends came to 8 bases. Germline CDR1 reads ENHRY; CDR2 reads SYGVKD. CDR3 region: CAIKGSQETQYF. CDR3 DNA: TGTGCCATCAAGGGGTCTCAAGAGACCCAGTACTTC.

J is TRBJ2-2 and V is TRBV7-7; no clear D gene. The CDR3 contains 14 residues. V lost 3 bases and J lost 1, with 6 bases in between. The germline CDR1 and CDR2 sequences are SSHAT and FNYEAQ (reference sequence). The CDR3 nucleotides are TGTGCCAGCAGCTTGATGAGGAACACCGGGGAGCTGTTTTTT. It translates to CASSLMRNTGELFF.

V usage is TRBV4-1 and J usage is TRBJ1-3; perhaps TRBD1 as D (5 bases). Trimming removed 2 bases from V and 4 bases from J, with 15 bases in between. Germline CDR1 and CDR2: MGHRA and YSYEKL. The CDR3 is made up of 16 amino acids. CDR3 protein: CASSQRSQGAGNTIYF. The CDR3, as DNA: TGCGCCAGCAGCCAACGATCCCAGGGCGCGGGAAACACCATATATTTT.

The V gene is TRBV4-1, the J gene TRBJ2-2; TRBD1 might be the D (6 bases). This CDR3 region has 17 residues. The germline V gene has CDR1 MGHRA and CDR2 YSYEKL. V gave up 1 base and J gave up 4 bases, with 16 bases separating them. CDR3: CASSQGVGAPGTGELFF. The CDR3 DNA reads TGCGCCAGCAGCCAAGGAGTGGGGGCGCCGGGCACCGGGGAGCTGTTTTTT.

V and J are TRBV7-9 and TRBJ1-3; D perhaps matches TRBD1 (5 bases). CDR3 length: 18 amino acids. The germline V gene encodes CDR1 SEHNR and CDR2 FQNEAQ (reference sequence). Trimming removed 2 bases from V and 2 bases from J, with 19 bases in between. CDR3 loop: CASSLNFQGQWTGNTIYF. CDR3 sequence (DNA): TGTGCCAGCAGCTTAAATTTCCAGGGCCAGTGGACTGGAAACACCATATATTTT.

This clone has just one count. This chain joins TRBV5-5 and TRBJ2-7; D tentatively fits TRBD1 or TRBD2 (5 bases each). The CDR3 totals 14 residues. From germline, CDR1 is SGHKS and CDR2 YYEKEE (reference sequence). Trimming removed 3 bases from V and 2 bases from J, with 12 bases in between. CDR3 in DNA: TGTGCCAGCAGCTCTAGTAGGGGAGCCTACGAGCAGTACTTC. This sequence encodes CASSSSRGAYEQYF.